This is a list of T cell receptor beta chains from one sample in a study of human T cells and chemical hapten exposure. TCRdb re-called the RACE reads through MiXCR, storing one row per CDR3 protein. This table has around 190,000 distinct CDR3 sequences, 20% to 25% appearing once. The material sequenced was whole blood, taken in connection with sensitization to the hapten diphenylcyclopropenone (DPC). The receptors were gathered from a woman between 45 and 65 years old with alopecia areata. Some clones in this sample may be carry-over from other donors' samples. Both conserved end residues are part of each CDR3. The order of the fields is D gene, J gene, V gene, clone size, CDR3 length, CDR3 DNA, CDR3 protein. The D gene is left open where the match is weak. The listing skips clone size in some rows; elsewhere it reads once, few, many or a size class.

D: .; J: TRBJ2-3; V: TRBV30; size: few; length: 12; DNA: TGTGCCTGGAGTCGCAGCACAGATACGCAGTATTTT; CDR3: CAWSRSTDTQYF
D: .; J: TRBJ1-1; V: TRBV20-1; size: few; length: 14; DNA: TGCAGTGCTAGAGATCCGAGAGTGAACACTGAAGCTTTCTTT; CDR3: CSARDPRVNTEAFF
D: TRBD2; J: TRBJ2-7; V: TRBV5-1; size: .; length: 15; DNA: TGCGCCAGCAGTTTGGACGGGACTAGCGTGTACGAGCAGTACTTC; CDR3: CASSLDGTSVYEQYF
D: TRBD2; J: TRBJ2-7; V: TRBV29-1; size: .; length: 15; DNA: TGCAGCGTCCGGGGGGGACCCTCAGGGTGGGACGAGCAGTACTTC; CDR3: CSVRGGPSGWDEQYF
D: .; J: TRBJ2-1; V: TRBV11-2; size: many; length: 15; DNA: TGTGCCAGCAGCTCCCGGGGCCCCTTTTCTAATGAGCAGTTCTTC; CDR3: CASSSRGPFSNEQFF
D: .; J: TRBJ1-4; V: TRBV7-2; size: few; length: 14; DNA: TGTGCCAGCAGCTCTGGACAGACCGGAGAAAAACTGTTTTTT; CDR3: CASSSGQTGEKLFF
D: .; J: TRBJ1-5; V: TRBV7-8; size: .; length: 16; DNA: TGTGCCAGCAGCTTAGCAGGAAGCAGGGGCAGTCAGCCCCAGCATTTT; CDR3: CASSLAGSRGSQPQHF
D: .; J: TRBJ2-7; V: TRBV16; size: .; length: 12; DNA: TGTGCCAGCAGCCAATTGAACTACGAGCAGTACTTC; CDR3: CASSQLNYEQYF
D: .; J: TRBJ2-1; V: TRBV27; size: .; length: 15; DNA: TGTGCCAGCAGTGCTAGCGAGACTAACTACAATGAGCAGTTCTTC; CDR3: CASSASETNYNEQFF
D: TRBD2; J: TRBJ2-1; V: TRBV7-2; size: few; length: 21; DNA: TGTGCCAGCAGCCTAAGGGTGGTACTAGCGGGAGCCACCGGACCCAGGGGTGAGCAGTTCTTC; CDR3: CASSLRVVLAGATGPRGEQFF
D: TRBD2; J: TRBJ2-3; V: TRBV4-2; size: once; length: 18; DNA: TGTGCCAGCAGCCAAGAGGGCGGGAGGGCCCGTGGCACAGATACGCAGTATTTT; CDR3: CASSQEGGRARGTDTQYF
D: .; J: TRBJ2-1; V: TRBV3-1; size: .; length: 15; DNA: TGTGCCAGCAGCCAAGATATACTACCCAACAATGAGCAGTTCTTC; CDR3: CASSQDILPNNEQFF
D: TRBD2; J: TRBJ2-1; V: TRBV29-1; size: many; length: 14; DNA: TGCAGCGGGGGACTAGCGGGACCTGGGAATGAGCAGTTCTTC; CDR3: CSGGLAGPGNEQFF
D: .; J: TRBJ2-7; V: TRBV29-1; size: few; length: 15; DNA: TGCAGCGTTTTCTGGGGGTCCGTAAGCTCCTACGAGCAGTACTTC; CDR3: CSVFWGSVSSYEQYF
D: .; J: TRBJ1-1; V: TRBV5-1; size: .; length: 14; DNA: TGCGCCAGCAGCTTGGTAGCAGGGAACACTGAAGCTTTCTTT; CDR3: CASSLVAGNTEAFF
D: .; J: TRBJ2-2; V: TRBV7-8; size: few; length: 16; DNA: TGTGCCAGCAGCCCGCGTATCCCTACGATTGTCGGGGAGCTGTTTTTT; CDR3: CASSPRIPTIVGELFF
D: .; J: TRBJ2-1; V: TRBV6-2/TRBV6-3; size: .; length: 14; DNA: TGTGCCAGCAGGAGCTGGCTAGCAACCGATGAGCAGTTCTTC; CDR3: CASRSWLATDEQFF
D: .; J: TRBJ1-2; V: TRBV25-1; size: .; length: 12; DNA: TGTGCCAGCAGTTTTGCAAAGAATGGCTACACCTTC; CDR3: CASSFAKNGYTF
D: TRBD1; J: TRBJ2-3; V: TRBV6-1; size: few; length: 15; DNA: TGTGCCAGCAGGGAGCAAGCCGGACAGGCAGATACGCAGTATTTT; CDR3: CASREQAGQADTQYF
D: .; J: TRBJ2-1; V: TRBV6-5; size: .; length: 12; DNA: TGTGCCAGCAGCAATCTGATCAGTGAGCAGTTCTTC; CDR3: CASSNLISEQFF
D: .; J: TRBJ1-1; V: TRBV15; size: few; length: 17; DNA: TGTGCCACCAGCAGAGTGGGTGAAGGGTCCTTGAACACTGAAGCTTTCTTT; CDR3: CATSRVGEGSLNTEAFF
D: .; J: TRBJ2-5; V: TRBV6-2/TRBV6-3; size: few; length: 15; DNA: TGTGCCAGCAGTTACTCGAGACAGAACCAAGAGACCCAGTACTTC; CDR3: CASSYSRQNQETQYF